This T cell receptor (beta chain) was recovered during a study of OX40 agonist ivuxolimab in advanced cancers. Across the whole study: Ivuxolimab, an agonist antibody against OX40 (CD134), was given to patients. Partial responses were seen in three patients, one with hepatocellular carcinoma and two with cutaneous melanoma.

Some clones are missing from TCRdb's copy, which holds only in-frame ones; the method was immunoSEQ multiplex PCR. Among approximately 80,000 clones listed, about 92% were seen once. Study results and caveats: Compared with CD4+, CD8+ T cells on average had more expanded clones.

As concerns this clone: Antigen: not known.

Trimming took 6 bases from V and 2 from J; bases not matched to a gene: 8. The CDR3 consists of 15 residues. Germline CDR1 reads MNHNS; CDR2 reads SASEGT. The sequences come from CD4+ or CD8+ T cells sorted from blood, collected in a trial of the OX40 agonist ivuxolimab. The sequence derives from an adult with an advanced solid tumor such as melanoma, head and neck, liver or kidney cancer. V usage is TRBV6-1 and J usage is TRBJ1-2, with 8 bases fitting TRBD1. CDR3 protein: CASRGQGAGNYGYTF. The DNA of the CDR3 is TGTGCCAGCAGAGGCCAGGGGGCCGGGAACTATGGCTACACCTTC.